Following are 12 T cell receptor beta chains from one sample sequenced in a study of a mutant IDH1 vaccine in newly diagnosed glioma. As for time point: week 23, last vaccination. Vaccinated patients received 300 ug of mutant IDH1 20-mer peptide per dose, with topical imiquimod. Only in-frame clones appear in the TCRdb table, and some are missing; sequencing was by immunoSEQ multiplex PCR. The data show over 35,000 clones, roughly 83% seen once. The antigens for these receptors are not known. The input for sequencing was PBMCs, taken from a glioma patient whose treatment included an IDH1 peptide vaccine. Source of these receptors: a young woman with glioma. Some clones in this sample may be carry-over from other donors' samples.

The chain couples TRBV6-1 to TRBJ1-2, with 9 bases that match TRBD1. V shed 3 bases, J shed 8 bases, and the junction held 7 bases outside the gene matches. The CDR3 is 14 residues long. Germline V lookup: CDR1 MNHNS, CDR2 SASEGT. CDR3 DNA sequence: TGTGCCAGCAGTGATCTACAGGGGGCGCGCGGCTACACCTTC. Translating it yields CASSDLQGARGYTF.

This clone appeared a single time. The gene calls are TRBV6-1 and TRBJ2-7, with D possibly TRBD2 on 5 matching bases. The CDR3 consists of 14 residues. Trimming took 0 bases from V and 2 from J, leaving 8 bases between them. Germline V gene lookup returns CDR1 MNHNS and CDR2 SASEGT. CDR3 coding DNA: TGTGCCAGCAGTGAAGCGCCGGGAACCTACGAGCAGTACTTC. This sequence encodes CASSEAPGTYEQYF.

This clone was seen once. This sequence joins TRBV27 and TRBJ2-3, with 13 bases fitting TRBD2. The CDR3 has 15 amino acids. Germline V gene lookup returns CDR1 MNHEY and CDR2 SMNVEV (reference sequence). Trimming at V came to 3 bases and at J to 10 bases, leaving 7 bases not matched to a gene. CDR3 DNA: TGTGCCAGCAGTTTGGGGGGACTAGCGGGATTTGCGCAGTATTTT. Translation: CASSLGGLAGFAQYF.

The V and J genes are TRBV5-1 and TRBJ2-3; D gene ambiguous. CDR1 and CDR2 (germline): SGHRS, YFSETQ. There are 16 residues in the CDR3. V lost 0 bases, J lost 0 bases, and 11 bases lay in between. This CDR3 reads CASSLGQAASTDTQYF. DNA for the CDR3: TGCGCCAGCAGCTTGGGACAAGCTGCTAGCACAGATACGCAGTATTTT. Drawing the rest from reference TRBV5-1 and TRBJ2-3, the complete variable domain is KAGVTQTPRYLIKTRGQQVTLSCSPISGHRSVSWYQQTPGQGLQFLFEYFSETQRNKGNFPGRFSGRQFSNSRSEMNVSTLELGDSALYLCASSLGQAASTDTQYFGPGTRLTVL.

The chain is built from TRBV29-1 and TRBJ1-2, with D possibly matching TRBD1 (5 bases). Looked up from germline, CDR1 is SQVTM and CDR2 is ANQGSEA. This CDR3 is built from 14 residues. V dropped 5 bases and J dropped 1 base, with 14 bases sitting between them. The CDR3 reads CSVSGPGVNYGYTF. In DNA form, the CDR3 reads TGCAGCGTTTCAGGGCCCGGGGTTAACTATGGCTACACCTTC. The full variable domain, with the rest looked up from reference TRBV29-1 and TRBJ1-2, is SAVISQKPSRDICQRGTSLTIQCQVDSQVTMMFWYRQQPGQSLTLIATANQGSEATYESGFVIDKFPISRPNLTFSTLTVSNMSPEDSSIYLCSVSGPGVNYGYTFGSGTRLTVV.

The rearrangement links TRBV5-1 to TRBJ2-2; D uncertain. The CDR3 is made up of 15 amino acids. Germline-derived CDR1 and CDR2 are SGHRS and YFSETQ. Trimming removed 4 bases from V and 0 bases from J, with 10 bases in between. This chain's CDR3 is CASSRLGSNTGELFF. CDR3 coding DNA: TGCGCCAGCAGCCGACTGGGATCGAACACCGGGGAGCTGTTTTTT.

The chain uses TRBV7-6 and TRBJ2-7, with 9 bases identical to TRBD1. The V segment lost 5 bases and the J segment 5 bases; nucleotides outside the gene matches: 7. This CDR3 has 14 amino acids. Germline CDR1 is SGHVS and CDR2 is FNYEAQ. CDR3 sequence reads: CASSPGTGRNEQYF. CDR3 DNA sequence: TGTGCCAGCAGCCCTGGGACAGGGAGGAACGAGCAGTACTTC. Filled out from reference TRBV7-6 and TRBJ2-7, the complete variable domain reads GAGVSQSPRYKVTKRGQDVALRCDPISGHVSLYWYRQALGQGPEFLTYFNYEAQQDKSGLPNDRFSAERPEGSISTLTIQRTEQRDSAMYRCASSPGTGRNEQYFGPGTRLTVT.

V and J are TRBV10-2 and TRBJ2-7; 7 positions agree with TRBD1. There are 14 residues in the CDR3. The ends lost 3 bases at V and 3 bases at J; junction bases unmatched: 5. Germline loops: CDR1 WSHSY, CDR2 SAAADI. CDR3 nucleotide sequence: TGCGCCAGCAGTGAAAGGACAGGATTCTACGAGCAGTACTTC. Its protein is CASSERTGFYEQYF.

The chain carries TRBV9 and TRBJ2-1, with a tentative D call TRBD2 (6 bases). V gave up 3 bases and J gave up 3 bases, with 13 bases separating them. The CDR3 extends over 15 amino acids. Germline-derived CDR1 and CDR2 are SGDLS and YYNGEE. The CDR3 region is CASSGGLAFYNEQFF. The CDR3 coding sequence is TGTGCCAGCAGCGGGGGACTGGCCTTCTACAATGAGCAGTTCTTC.

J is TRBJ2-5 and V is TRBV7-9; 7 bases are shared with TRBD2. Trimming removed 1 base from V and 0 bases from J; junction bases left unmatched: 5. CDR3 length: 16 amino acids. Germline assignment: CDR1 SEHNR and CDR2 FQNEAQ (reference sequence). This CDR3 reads CASSLGSGGYQETQYF. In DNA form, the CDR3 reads TGTGCCAGCAGCTTAGGTTCCGGGGGGTACCAAGAGACCCAGTACTTC.

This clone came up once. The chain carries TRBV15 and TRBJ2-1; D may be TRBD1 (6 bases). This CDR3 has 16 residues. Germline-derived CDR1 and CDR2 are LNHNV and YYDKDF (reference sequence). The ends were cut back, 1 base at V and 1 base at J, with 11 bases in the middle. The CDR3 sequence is CATSRVGQRSYNEQFF. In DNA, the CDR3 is TGTGCCACCAGCAGAGTAGGACAGCGATCCTACAATGAGCAGTTCTTC.

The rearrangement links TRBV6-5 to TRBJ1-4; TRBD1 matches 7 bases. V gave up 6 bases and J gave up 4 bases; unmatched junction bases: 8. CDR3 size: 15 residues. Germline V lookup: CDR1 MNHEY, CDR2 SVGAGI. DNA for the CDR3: TGTGCCAGCAGGAGGGACAGCCCTATTAATGAAAAACTGTTTTTT. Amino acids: CASRRDSPINEKLFF.